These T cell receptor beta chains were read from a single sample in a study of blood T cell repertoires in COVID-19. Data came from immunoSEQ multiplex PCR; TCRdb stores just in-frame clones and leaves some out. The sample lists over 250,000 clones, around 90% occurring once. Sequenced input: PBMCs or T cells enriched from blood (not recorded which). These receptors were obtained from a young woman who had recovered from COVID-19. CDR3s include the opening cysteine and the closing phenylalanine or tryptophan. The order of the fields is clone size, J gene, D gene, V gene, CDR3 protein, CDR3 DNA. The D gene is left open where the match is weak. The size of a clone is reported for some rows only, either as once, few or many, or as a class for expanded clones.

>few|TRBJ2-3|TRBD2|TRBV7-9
CASSPGTSGSPDTQYF
TGTGCCAGCAGCCCCGGGACTAGCGGGAGCCCAGATACGCAGTATTTT
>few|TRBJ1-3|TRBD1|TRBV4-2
CASSQDEGAGNTIYF
TGTGCCAGCAGCCAAGATGAGGGGGCGGGAAACACCATATATTTT
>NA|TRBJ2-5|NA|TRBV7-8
CASSSSTGRAETQYF
TGTGCCAGCAGCTCCTCGACAGGAAGGGCAGAGACCCAGTACTTC
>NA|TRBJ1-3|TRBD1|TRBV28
CASSPQGAGNTIYF
TGTGCCAGCAGCCCACAGGGGGCTGGAAACACCATATATTTT
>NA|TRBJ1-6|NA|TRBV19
CASSPQGTDSPLHF
TGTGCCAGTAGTCCACAGGGAACGGATTCACCCCTCCACTTT
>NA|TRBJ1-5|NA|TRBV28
CASSLVGLMGPQHF
TGTGCCAGCAGTTTAGTTGGACTGATGGGCCCCCAGCATTTT
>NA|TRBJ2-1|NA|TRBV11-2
CASSLPGLWEQFF
TGTGCCAGCAGCTTACCAGGTTTATGGGAGCAGTTCTTC
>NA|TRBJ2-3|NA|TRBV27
CASRGPPWRDGADTQYF
TGTGCCAGCAGGGGCCCCCCGTGGAGGGACGGAGCAGATACGCAGTATTTT
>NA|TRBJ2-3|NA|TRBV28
CASKGGWGTDTQYF
TGTGCCAGCAAAGGCGGGTGGGGCACAGATACGCAGTATTTT
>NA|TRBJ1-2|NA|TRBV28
CASSSGQLYGYTF
TGTGCCAGCAGTTCAGGGCAGCTCTATGGCTACACCTTC
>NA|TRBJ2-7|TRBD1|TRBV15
CATSRDIQGLHEQYF
TGTGCCACCAGCAGAGACATACAGGGGCTACACGAGCAGTACTTC
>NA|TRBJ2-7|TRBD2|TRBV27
CASSTSGRALEQYF
TGTGCCAGCAGTACTAGCGGGAGGGCCCTCGAGCAGTACTTC